The 9 T cell receptor beta chains given below trace back to one sample, sequenced in a study of CD8 T cells in Susac syndrome. RNA, at about 0.45 to 1 ug, was reverse transcribed with random hexamers. TCRdb ran MiXCR on the immunoSEQ multiplex PCR reads and lists one entry per CDR3 protein. The sample carries approximately 150,000 distinct CDR3 sequences, over 85% recorded once. The sequencing sample was made of CD4+ T cells from PBMCs. The source is a human donor with multiple sclerosis.

V and J are TRBV6-5 and TRBJ2-7, with 8 bases that match TRBD1. From germline, CDR1 is MNHEY and CDR2 SVGAGI. There are 15 residues in the CDR3. V was pared by 4 bases and J by 4 bases, with 9 bases of the junction left unmatched. For the CDR3, the DNA is TGTGCCAGCAGTTTCACTTCACAGGGGGAGTACGAGCAGTACTTC. Its translation is CASSFTSQGEYEQYF.

The chain is built from TRBV12-3 or TRBV12-4 and TRBJ1-2; possible D gene TRBD1, 5 bases. The V end was cut by 4 bases, the J end by 3 bases, with 12 bases between. This CDR3 contains 14 residues. CDR3 amino acids: CASSSRDGDYGYTF. Here the CDR3 DNA reads TGTGCCAGCAGTTCCCGGGACGGAGACTATGGCTACACCTTC.

This rearrangement joins TRBV27 to TRBJ1-4, with 7 bases fitting TRBD1. The V and J ends lost 5 bases and 5 bases, in that order; junction bases with no gene match: 11. This CDR3 has 16 amino acids. Germline V CDR1 and CDR2: MNHEY, SMNVEV (reference sequence). CDR3 bases: TGTGCCAGCAGTCGAAGAGGCGGGACAGAGAATGAAAAACTGTTTTTT. Protein: CASSRRGGTENEKLFF.

This clonotype was seen just once. The chain employs TRBV7-2 and TRBJ1-2; D possibly corresponds to TRBD1 (5 bases). Germline CDR1 reads SGHTA; CDR2 reads FQGNSA. Trimming cost V 1 base and J 6 bases, with 18 bases left between them. The CDR3 contains 16 residues. The CDR3, as DNA: TGTGCCAGCAGCTTAGAGTTGGCCAGGGAATCGGATGGCTACACCTTC. Translation: CASSLELARESDGYTF.

This clonotype was counted a single time. The genes are TRBV24-1 and TRBJ2-2; unclear D gene. Trimming stripped 4 bases from V and 2 bases from J, with 7 bases between. The CDR3 has 14 amino acids. Per germline, CDR1 KGHDR and CDR2 SFDVKD. This CDR3 reads CATSDVQNTGELFF. In DNA form, the CDR3 reads TGTGCCACCAGTGACGTACAAAACACCGGGGAGCTGTTTTTT.

The chain couples TRBV5-1 to TRBJ1-1, with 9 bases aligning to TRBD1. The trim removed 3 bases at V and 1 base at J, leaving 1 base unmatched. CDR1 SGHRS and CDR2 YFSETQ come from the germline V gene. The CDR3 length is 14 residues. CDR3 in amino acids: CASSSQGANTEAFF. In nucleotides, the CDR3 is TGCGCCAGCAGCTCACAGGGGGCGAACACTGAAGCTTTCTTT.

The chain combines TRBV6-6 with TRBJ1-5; TRBD1 matches at 9 bases. The CDR3 sequence is 14 residues long. V shed 3 bases, J shed 7 bases, and the junction held 4 bases outside the gene matches. CDR1 and CDR2 (germline): MNHNY, SVGAGI (reference sequence). CDR3 protein: CASSYTGGRQPQHF. In DNA form, the CDR3 reads TGTGCCAGCAGTTATACAGGGGGCCGGCAGCCCCAGCATTTT.

The rearrangement joins TRBV28 to TRBJ2-3; 9 bases fit TRBD2. Trimming cost V 4 bases and J 2 bases; bases outside gene matches: 7. The V gene's germline CDR1 is MDHEN and CDR2 SYDVKM. CDR3 size: 16 residues. The CDR3 DNA follows: TGTGCCAGCAGTTCCGGGGCTAGCGGGATCACAGATACGCAGTATTTT. It yields the protein CASSSGASGITDTQYF.

This sequence joins TRBV20-1 and TRBJ2-7; the D gene is possibly TRBD2 (6 bases). Trimming pared 0 bases from V and 5 bases from J, leaving 14 bases between. Germline assignment: CDR1 DFQATT and CDR2 SNEGSKA (reference sequence). The CDR3 totals 14 residues. CDR3 sequence reads: CSARDTPTRNEQYF. Written as DNA, the CDR3 is TGCAGTGCTAGAGATACCCCGACTAGGAACGAGCAGTACTTC.